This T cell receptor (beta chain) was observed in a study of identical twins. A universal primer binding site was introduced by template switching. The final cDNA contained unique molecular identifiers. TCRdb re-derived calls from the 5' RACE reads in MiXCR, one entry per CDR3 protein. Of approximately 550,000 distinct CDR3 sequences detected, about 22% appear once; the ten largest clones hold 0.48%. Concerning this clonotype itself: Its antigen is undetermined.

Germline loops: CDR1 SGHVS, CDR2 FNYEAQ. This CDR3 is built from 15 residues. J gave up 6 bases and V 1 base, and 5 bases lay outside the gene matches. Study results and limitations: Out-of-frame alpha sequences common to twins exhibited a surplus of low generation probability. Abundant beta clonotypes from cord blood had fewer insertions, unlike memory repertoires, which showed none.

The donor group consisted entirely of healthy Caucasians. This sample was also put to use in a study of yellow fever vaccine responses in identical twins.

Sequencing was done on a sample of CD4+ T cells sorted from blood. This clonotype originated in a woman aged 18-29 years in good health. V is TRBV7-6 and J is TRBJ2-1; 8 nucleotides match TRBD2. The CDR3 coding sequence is TGTGCCAGCAGCTTAGGTCGGAGCGGGAGCAATGAGCAGTTCTTC. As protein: CASSLGRSGSNEQFF.